This is a list of T cell receptor beta chains from one sample in a study of cytomegalovirus exposure and HLA in healthy donors. Clones were read by immunoSEQ multiplex PCR, and TCRdb kept only the in-frame ones, dropping some. The sample features more than 100,000 clones, with roughly 4% in its top ten. Sequenced material: PBMCs. Receptors originate from a man between 18 and 29 years old in good health and CMV-seronegative. Each CDR3 is given with its conserved first and last residue. The D gene is left open where the match is weak.

j_call: TRBJ2-7
d_call: NA
cdr3_length: 13
v_call: TRBV2
cdr3_aa: CASSVGGTYEQYF
cdr3_nt: TGTGCCAGCAGTGTTGGTGGCACCTACGAGCAGTACTTC

j_call: TRBJ2-3
d_call: NA
cdr3_length: 12
v_call: TRBV10-1
cdr3_aa: CASTGGTDTQYF
cdr3_nt: TGCGCCAGCACCGGAGGGACAGATACGCAGTATTTT

j_call: TRBJ2-1
d_call: TRBD2
cdr3_length: 15
v_call: TRBV4-2
cdr3_aa: CASSPAGELYNEQFF
cdr3_nt: TGTGCCAGCAGCCCTGCGGGGGAACTCTACAATGAGCAGTTCTTC

j_call: TRBJ1-4
d_call: NA
cdr3_length: 13
v_call: TRBV7-9
cdr3_aa: CASRLGANEKLFF
cdr3_nt: TGTGCCAGTCGGCTAGGGGCTAATGAAAAACTGTTTTTT

j_call: TRBJ2-1
d_call: TRBD2
cdr3_length: 15
v_call: TRBV10-1
cdr3_aa: CASSEGSSGYNEQFF
cdr3_nt: TGCGCCAGCAGTGAGGGCTCTAGCGGCTACAATGAGCAGTTCTTC

j_call: TRBJ1-5
d_call: NA
cdr3_length: 18
v_call: TRBV27
cdr3_aa: CASSLSRRQPQSNQPQHF
cdr3_nt: TGTGCCAGCAGTTTATCGCGAAGACAGCCCCAGAGCAATCAGCCCCAGCATTTT

j_call: TRBJ1-1
d_call: NA
cdr3_length: 17
v_call: TRBV18
cdr3_aa: CASSPRALATGGTEAFF
cdr3_nt: TGTGCCAGCTCACCAAGGGCTCTGGCCACGGGAGGCACTGAAGCTTTCTTT

j_call: TRBJ2-7
d_call: TRBD2
cdr3_length: 15
v_call: TRBV5-4
cdr3_aa: CASSLSGTSGYEQYF
cdr3_nt: TGTGCCAGCAGCCTATCCGGGACTAGCGGATACGAGCAGTACTTC

j_call: TRBJ1-2
d_call: TRBD1
cdr3_length: 14
v_call: TRBV29-1
cdr3_aa: CSVVETGEGDGYTF
cdr3_nt: TGCAGCGTTGTCGAGACAGGGGAAGGCGATGGCTACACCTTC

j_call: TRBJ2-3
d_call: NA
cdr3_length: 12
v_call: TRBV7-2
cdr3_aa: CASSLFQDTQYF
cdr3_nt: TGTGCCAGCAGCTTATTCCAAGATACGCAGTATTTT

j_call: TRBJ2-1
d_call: NA
cdr3_length: 15
v_call: TRBV13
cdr3_aa: CASSGRRSSYNEQFF
cdr3_nt: TGTGCCAGCAGCGGTAGGCGGAGCTCCTACAATGAGCAGTTCTTC

j_call: TRBJ2-2
d_call: TRBD2
cdr3_length: 17
v_call: TRBV28
cdr3_aa: CASSLLNSGRYGGELFF
cdr3_nt: TGTGCCAGCAGTCTCCTTAATAGCGGGAGGTACGGCGGGGAGCTGTTTTTT

j_call: TRBJ1-1
d_call: NA
cdr3_length: 17
v_call: TRBV5-1
cdr3_aa: CASSLAGGQLGNTEAFF
cdr3_nt: TGCGCCAGCAGCTTGGCGGGGGGCCAACTCGGGAACACTGAAGCTTTCTTT

j_call: TRBJ2-2
d_call: TRBD1
cdr3_length: 17
v_call: TRBV11-2
cdr3_aa: CASSFGKQGATTGELFF
cdr3_nt: TGTGCCAGCAGCTTTGGGAAACAGGGGGCGACCACCGGGGAGCTGTTTTTT

j_call: TRBJ2-7
d_call: TRBD1
cdr3_length: 14
v_call: TRBV5-5
cdr3_aa: CASSLVGQSYEQYF
cdr3_nt: TGTGCCAGCAGCTTGGTGGGACAGTCTTACGAGCAGTACTTC

j_call: TRBJ1-4
d_call: TRBD1
cdr3_length: 19
v_call: TRBV18
cdr3_aa: CASSPLSGQGALGSEKLFF
cdr3_nt: TGTGCCAGCTCACCCCTTTCGGGACAGGGGGCGTTAGGCAGTGAAAAACTGTTTTTT

j_call: TRBJ1-2
d_call: NA
cdr3_length: 13
v_call: TRBV19
cdr3_aa: CAVRGSYIYGYTF
cdr3_nt: TGTGCAGTGAGGGGGAGTTACATCTATGGCTACACCTTC

j_call: TRBJ2-7
d_call: TRBD2
cdr3_length: 17
v_call: TRBV4-1
cdr3_aa: CASSQGRLAGADYEQYF
cdr3_nt: TGCGCCAGCAGCCAAGGGCGACTAGCGGGGGCTGACTACGAGCAGTACTTC

j_call: TRBJ2-7
d_call: NA
cdr3_length: 13
v_call: TRBV28
cdr3_aa: CASTHRFPYEQYF
cdr3_nt: TGTGCCAGCACCCACAGGTTCCCCTACGAGCAGTACTTC

j_call: TRBJ1-2
d_call: NA
cdr3_length: 12
v_call: TRBV30
cdr3_aa: CAWSSPGCGYTF
cdr3_nt: TGTGCCTGGAGTTCTCCAGGGTGTGGCTACACCTTC

j_call: TRBJ2-7
d_call: NA
cdr3_length: 11
v_call: TRBV20-1
cdr3_aa: CSARVLYEQYF
cdr3_nt: TGCAGTGCTCGGGTTCTCTACGAGCAGTACTTC

j_call: TRBJ2-2
d_call: TRBD2
cdr3_length: 16
v_call: TRBV5-4
cdr3_aa: CASSMGTSGFTGELFF
cdr3_nt: TGTGCCAGCAGTATGGGGACTAGCGGGTTCACCGGGGAGCTGTTTTTT

j_call: TRBJ2-1
d_call: NA
cdr3_length: 13
v_call: TRBV9
cdr3_aa: CASSVSVDNEQFF
cdr3_nt: TGTGCCAGCAGCGTGAGTGTGGACAATGAGCAGTTCTTC

j_call: TRBJ1-1
d_call: NA
cdr3_length: 13
v_call: TRBV30
cdr3_aa: CAWNPWGETEAFF
cdr3_nt: TGTGCCTGGAACCCCTGGGGGGAAACTGAAGCTTTCTTT

j_call: TRBJ2-7
d_call: TRBD1
cdr3_length: 17
v_call: TRBV9
cdr3_aa: CASSAGTGKAVDYEQYF
cdr3_nt: TGTGCCAGCAGCGCCGGGACAGGGAAGGCCGTGGACTACGAGCAGTACTTC

j_call: TRBJ1-5
d_call: NA
cdr3_length: 16
v_call: TRBV25-1
cdr3_aa: CASSPSGEQFNQPQHF
cdr3_nt: TGTGCCAGCAGTCCCTCAGGGGAGCAGTTCAATCAGCCCCAGCATTTT

j_call: TRBJ2-2
d_call: TRBD1
cdr3_length: 15
v_call: TRBV2
cdr3_aa: CASYKDRGQGGELFF
cdr3_nt: TGTGCCAGCTATAAGGACAGGGGGCAAGGCGGGGAGCTGTTTTTT

j_call: TRBJ1-6
d_call: TRBD1
cdr3_length: 14
v_call: TRBV5-6
cdr3_aa: CASTRDRINSPLHF
cdr3_nt: TGTGCCAGCACCCGGGACAGGATTAATTCACCCCTCCACTTT

j_call: TRBJ2-1
d_call: NA
cdr3_length: 16
v_call: TRBV10-1
cdr3_aa: CASSELSTGGYNEQFF
cdr3_nt: TGCGCCAGCAGTGAGTTGTCCACCGGGGGTTACAATGAGCAGTTCTTC

j_call: TRBJ1-1
d_call: NA
cdr3_length: 17
v_call: TRBV7-2
cdr3_aa: CASSLARGTRMNTEAFF
cdr3_nt: TGTGCCAGCAGCTTAGCGCGGGGTACTCGCATGAACACTGAAGCTTTCTTT